The rows below give T cell receptor beta chains drawn from one sample of a study of long-term antiretroviral therapy in people with HIV. This table comes from immunoSEQ multiplex PCR, and its TCRdb copy is limited to in-frame clones, with some not included. This sample has tens of thousands of clones, with roughly 84% found just once. The sequences come from unsorted PBMCs, collected 1.3 years after starting antiretroviral therapy. All receptors derive from a man in his sixties with HIV. CDR3s include the opening cysteine and the closing phenylalanine or tryptophan. The D gene is left open where the match is weak. Clone sizes are given selectively: once, few, many, or a class where the clone is expanded.

v_gene	d_gene	len	j_gene	abundance	CDR3aa	CDR3nt
TRBV27	-	14	TRBJ2-2	-	CASISWGNTGELFF	TGTGCCAGCATCTCTTGGGGGAACACCGGGGAGCTGTTTTTT
TRBV5-4	TRBD1	14	TRBJ2-5	-	CASSSWDRGETQYF	TGTGCCAGCAGCTCATGGGACAGGGGTGAGACCCAGTACTTC
TRBV13	TRBD2	15	TRBJ2-3	-	CASRPRGGAPDTQYF	TGTGCCAGCAGACCGCGCGGGGGGGCGCCAGATACGCAGTATTTT
TRBV10-3	-	13	TRBJ1-4	-	CAISVNINEKLFF	TGTGCCATCAGTGTCAACATAAATGAAAAACTGTTTTTT
TRBV4-2	TRBD2	22	TRBJ2-5	few	CASSPSGAGLAGGVWVQETQYF	TGTGCCAGCAGCCCAAGCGGGGCAGGACTAGCGGGAGGGGTGTGGGTACAAGAGACCCAGTACTTC
TRBV7-9	-	16	TRBJ1-5	-	CASSSVTEGLSQPQHF	TGTGCCAGCAGCTCAGTGACCGAGGGGTTATCTCAGCCCCAGCATTTT
TRBV19	-	12	TRBJ1-1	-	CASSDRNTEAFF	TGTGCCTCCTCAGACAGGAACACTGAAGCTTTCTTT
TRBV5-8	-	10	TRBJ2-7	-	CATTTYEQYF	TGTGCCACGACAACCTACGAGCAGTACTTC
TRBV5-1	-	15	TRBJ1-4	-	CASSLADSRNEKLFF	TGCGCCAGCAGCTTGGCGGACAGCCGCAATGAAAAACTGTTTTTT
TRBV6-5	TRBD2	15	TRBJ2-1	once	CATRGAGRGYNEQFF	TGTGCCACCAGGGGAGCCGGGAGGGGTTACAATGAGCAGTTCTTC
TRBV5-6	-	14	TRBJ2-3	-	CASSATPSTDTQYF	TGTGCCAGCAGCGCGACACCTAGCACAGATACGCAGTATTTT
TRBV27	TRBD1	16	TRBJ1-3	-	CASSTRTGPMGNTIYF	TGTGCCAGCAGTACGAGGACAGGGCCCATGGGAAACACCATATATTTT
TRBV7-9	-	14	TRBJ1-4	-	CASSEGMGGEKLFF	TGTGCCAGCAGCGAGGGGATGGGCGGAGAAAAACTGTTTTTT
TRBV30	TRBD2	18	TRBJ2-5	-	CAFKPGTSGSLVGETQYF	TGTGCCTTTAAACCCGGGACTAGCGGGAGTTTAGTCGGCGAGACCCAGTACTTC
TRBV7-2	TRBD1	15	TRBJ1-5	once	CASSLDEQGWRPQHF	TGTGCCAGCAGCTTAGATGAACAGGGGTGGAGGCCCCAGCATTTT
TRBV27	-	13	TRBJ2-3	-	CASSLVGTDTQYF	TGTGCCAGCAGTTTAGTCGGGACAGATACGCAGTATTTT
TRBV30	-	15	TRBJ1-1	-	CAWSVRGSLGTEAFF	TGTGCCTGGAGTGTACGGGGGTCCCTGGGTACTGAAGCTTTCTTT
TRBV29-1	-	13	TRBJ2-5	-	CSVGAASQETQYF	TGCAGCGTGGGAGCAGCTAGCCAAGAGACCCAGTACTTC
TRBV5-1	-	15	TRBJ2-1	-	CASSLASPLDNEQFF	TGCGCCAGCAGCTTGGCTAGCCCTCTCGACAATGAGCAGTTCTTC
TRBV5-1	TRBD1	15	TRBJ1-1	-	CASSWRGGPDTEAFF	TGCGCCAGCAGCTGGAGAGGGGGCCCGGACACTGAAGCTTTCTTT
TRBV5-6	-	13	TRBJ2-7	-	CASSLGTPYEQYF	TGTGCCAGCAGCTTAGGGACCCCCTACGAGCAGTACTTC
TRBV10-1	-	13	TRBJ2-7	-	CASSPEVAYEQYF	TGCGCCAGCAGCCCCGAGGTGGCCTACGAGCAGTACTTC
TRBV9	TRBD1	13	TRBJ2-7	-	CASSVDREYEQYF	TGTGCCAGCAGCGTGGACAGGGAGTACGAGCAGTACTTC
TRBV18	-	15	TRBJ2-5	-	CASSPLGWDQETQYF	TGTGCCAGCTCACCACTTGGGTGGGACCAAGAGACCCAGTACTTC
TRBV7-3	-	15	TRBJ2-3	-	CASSLSGWSTDTQYF	TGTGCCAGCAGCTTAAGCGGGTGGAGCACAGATACGCAGTATTTT
TRBV18	-	14	TRBJ2-4	-	CASSPPGTGNIQYF	TGTGCCAGCTCACCTCCCGGGACGGGAAACATTCAGTACTTC
TRBV9	-	14	TRBJ1-1	-	CASSVAGMNTEAFF	TGTGCCAGCAGCGTAGCGGGAATGAACACTGAAGCTTTCTTT
TRBV27	-	17	TRBJ1-1	once	CASSAGGGGQGTTEAFF	TGTGCCAGCAGTGCCGGGGGAGGGGGGCAAGGTACCACTGAAGCTTTCTTT